The clone carrying this TCR beta chain was detected only a few times. Its antigen is undetermined. Trimming took 6 bases from V and 8 from J, leaving 10 bases between them. The CDR3 has 12 amino acids. The sample originates from a study of response to subunit inactivated influenza vaccine. Study-wide findings and caveats: With each seasonal influenza vaccination, the authors suggested, few new T cells are recruited.

TCRdb re-called the RT-PCR reads with MiXCR, one entry per CDR3 protein. The table has over 400,000 distinct CDR3 sequences, 10% to 15% seen once. This sequence joins TRBV12-3 or TRBV12-4 and TRBJ2-2; D not certain. The source is a middle-aged man who received an inactivated influenza vaccine. The source was PBMCs from blood, collected about 6 weeks after vaccination. The CDR3 DNA follows: TGTGCCAGCAGCCGCGATTGGGGGGAGCTGTTTTTT. Amino acids: CASSRDWGELFF.